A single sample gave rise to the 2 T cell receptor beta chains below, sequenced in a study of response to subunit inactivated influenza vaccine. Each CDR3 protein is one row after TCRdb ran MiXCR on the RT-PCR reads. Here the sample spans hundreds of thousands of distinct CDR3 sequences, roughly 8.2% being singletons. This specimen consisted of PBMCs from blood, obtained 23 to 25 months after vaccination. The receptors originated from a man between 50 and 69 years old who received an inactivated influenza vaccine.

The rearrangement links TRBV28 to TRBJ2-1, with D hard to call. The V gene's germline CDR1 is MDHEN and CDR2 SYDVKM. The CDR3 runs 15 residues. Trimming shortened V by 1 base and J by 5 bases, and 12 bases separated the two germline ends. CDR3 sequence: CASSLSLHQNNEQFF. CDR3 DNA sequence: TGTGCCAGCAGTTTATCCCTCCATCAGAACAATGAGCAGTTCTTC.

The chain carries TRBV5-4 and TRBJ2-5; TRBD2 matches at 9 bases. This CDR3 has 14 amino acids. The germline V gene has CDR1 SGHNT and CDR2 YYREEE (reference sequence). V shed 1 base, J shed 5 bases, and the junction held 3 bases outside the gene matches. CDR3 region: CASSLKLAGETQYF. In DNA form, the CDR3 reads TGTGCCAGCAGCTTGAAACTAGCGGGCGAGACCCAGTACTTC.